The sequence of this T cell receptor beta chain was determined in a study of T cell repertoires in cytomegalovirus infection (dated by TCRdb to the late 2010s). In terms of the full investigation: Because public TCR beta signatures pointed to carriage of CMV infection together with the matching HLA type, the HLA type of each donor mattered for the analysis. General study outcomes and caveats: In both this cohort and an independent cohort of some 380 donors, the cumulative frequency of public TCR beta family members distinguished carriers of CMV infection plus the relevant HLA type. In the ex vivo response, HLA-C-restricted CMV-specific TCR beta clonotypes were dominant, and in two of eight donors the single most frequent clonotype came from this HLA-C-restricted group.

Instrument on record: Illumina HiSeq 1500. The public reads were run again by TCRdb, first through fastp at Q25 and then through MiXCR, and only productive beta chains were kept. Entries that share a CDR3 protein sequence are merged under the most common genes and DNA. In all, the sample holds 350,000 to 450,000 distinct CDR3 sequences, and approximately 18% of those were seen once. The ten largest clones represent 8.7% of the sample. This clonotype was seen ten or more times. Its antigen target is currently unknown. The input lacks base qualities; no much larger clone sits a single base away. V and J lose 0 bases and 4 bases, and a span of 7 bases separates them. CDR1 and CDR2 are read off the germline V gene as SGHTA and FQGNSA. From the cysteine through the phenylalanine, the CDR3 covers 14 amino acids. Solely the CDR3 DNA is kept, with 42 bases framed from the first base.

The chain couples TRBV7-2 to TRBJ1-3; possibly the D gene is TRBD1, per 5 matching bases. The sequencing sample was made of PBMCs. The sequence came from a human donor in good health (CMV status not recorded). Some clones in this sample may be carry-over from other donors' samples. CDR3 reads: CASSLARGGNTIYF. The DNA is TGTGCCAGCAGCTTAGCCCGGGGGGGAAACACCATATATTTT.